These 13 T cell receptor beta chains came from one sample sequenced in a study of lymphopenia after photon versus proton radiotherapy. The repertoire was sequenced with immunoSEQ multiplex PCR; TCRdb's copy has only in-frame clones and lacks some. The table has 7,000 to 9,500 clones, 80% to 90% seen once. The starting material was peripheral blood, obtained from a patient treated with photon-based radiotherapy. The receptors stem from a woman in her seventies with pancreatic cancer.

The chain has TRBV6-6 and TRBJ1-3; D not certain. From germline, CDR1 is MNHNY and CDR2 SVGAGI (reference sequence). This CDR3 contains 14 residues. Deletions cut 5 bases from V and 1 base from J, with 9 bases between. CDR3: CASSQLGSGNTIYF. CDR3 sequence (DNA): TGTGCCAGCAGTCAACTTGGGTCTGGAAACACCATATATTTT.

The chain joins TRBV15 to TRBJ2-1; D perhaps matches TRBD1 (6 bases). Between the trimmed V and J ends, which lost 3 bases and 5 bases, there was a span of 14 bases. The CDR3 loop spans 15 amino acids. Per germline, CDR1 LNHNV and CDR2 YYDKDF (reference sequence). CDR3 nucleotides: TGTGCCACCAGCAGCCCACGGGACATGGACAATGAGCAGTTCTTC. The encoded protein is CATSSPRDMDNEQFF.

This chain links TRBV29-1 with TRBJ2-1, with unresolved D. V lost 2 bases and J 3 bases, leaving 29 bases between the germline ends. Per germline, CDR1 SQVTM and CDR2 ANQGSEA. The CDR3 contains 20 residues. As DNA, the CDR3 is TGCAGCGTTGAAAAGTATAGGACCCCGACTGATCTTACACTCTACAATGAGCAGTTCTTC. This gives the protein CSVEKYRTPTDLTLYNEQFF.

CDR3 in DNA: TGTGCCAGCAGCCAAGGGGTTTCCTACAATGAGCAGTTCTTC. Its protein product is CASSQGVSYNEQFF. The V call is TRBV14, the J call TRBJ2-1; D is ambiguous. This CDR3 is built from 14 residues. V gave up 1 base and J gave up 1 base, with 5 bases separating them. Looked up from germline, CDR1 is SGHDN and CDR2 is FVKESK.

The J gene is TRBJ1-1, the V gene TRBV7-3; 9 bases are shared with TRBD1. The CDR3 totals 14 residues. CDR1 SGHTA and CDR2 FQGTGA come from the germline V gene. The V and J ends lost 5 bases and 3 bases, in that order; junction bases with no gene match: 4. Here the CDR3 reads CASSPRTGDTEAFF. Here the CDR3 DNA reads TGTGCCAGCAGCCCCCGGACAGGGGACACTGAAGCTTTCTTT.

DNA for the CDR3: TGTGCCAGCAGCTTAGAGGTAGCGGGGACCACCTCCTACGAGCAGTACTTC. The encoded protein is CASSLEVAGTTSYEQYF. The rearrangement joins TRBV11-1 to TRBJ2-7; 8 nucleotides match TRBD2. V was clipped by 1 base and J by 0 bases; unmatched bases: 8. Per germline, CDR1 SGHAT and CDR2 FQDESV (reference sequence). The CDR3 extends over 17 amino acids.

The rearrangement uses TRBV9 and TRBJ2-3; the D gene is possibly TRBD2 (5 bases). Trimming took 4 bases from V and 3 from J, leaving 15 bases between them. This CDR3 comprises 15 residues. Germline V gives CDR1 SGDLS, CDR2 YYNGEE. Here the CDR3 DNA reads TGTGCCAGCAGCCCTCGGGAAGGGTCGACAGATACGCAGTATTTT. It codes for CASSPREGSTDTQYF.

The chain is built from TRBV27 and TRBJ2-3; a possible D gene is TRBD2 (6 bases). Germline-derived CDR1 and CDR2 are MNHEY and SMNVEV (reference sequence). V was cut by 3 bases and J by 5 bases, with 12 bases left in between. The CDR3 length is 14 residues. CDR3 sequence (DNA): TGTGCCAGCAGTTTGTACGGGGAGGAAGATACGCAGTATTTT. Residues: CASSLYGEEDTQYF.

V usage is TRBV29-1 and J usage is TRBJ2-7; D is possibly TRBD1 (6 bases). Germline V gene sequence: CDR1 SQVTM, CDR2 ANQGSEA. V was shortened by 4 bases and J by 3 bases, with 22 bases between the two germline ends. The CDR3 contains 16 residues. DNA for the CDR3: TGCAGCGTTGGGGGGCACCATATCTTTGGGGACTACGAGCAGTACTTC. This sequence encodes CSVGGHHIFGDYEQYF.

The V and J genes are TRBV5-1 and TRBJ1-2; 7 positions agree with TRBD1. With 5 bases clipped from V and 3 bases from J, the junction kept 7 bases outside the gene matches. The CDR3 spans 14 residues. From germline, CDR1 is SGHRS and CDR2 YFSETQ. CDR3 nucleotide sequence: TGCGCCAGCAGGAAAGACAGGGAGTACTATGGCTACACCTTC. As protein: CASRKDREYYGYTF.

This clone was detected only once. The V call is TRBV9, the J call TRBJ1-4; weak D call: TRBD1 (6 bases). Trimming cost V 2 bases and J 7 bases, with 12 bases left between them. Per the germline V gene, CDR1 is SGDLS and CDR2 is YYNGEE. The CDR3 totals 14 residues. The chain's CDR3 is CASSVTGGGEKLFF. The CDR3 DNA follows: TGTGCCAGCAGCGTTACCGGAGGGGGTGAAAAACTGTTTTTT.

The chain links TRBV2 to TRBJ1-4; TRBD1 is a possible D gene (6 bases). Germline CDR1 is SNHLY and CDR2 is FYNNEI. The CDR3 contains 12 residues. Between the trimmed V and J ends, which lost 6 bases and 5 bases, there was a span of 7 bases. CDR3 residues: CASRDSNEKLFF. The CDR3 DNA reads TGTGCCAGCAGGGACAGCAATGAAAAACTGTTTTTT.

The chain joins TRBV7-8 to TRBJ2-1; D might be TRBD2 (5 bases). The V gene's germline CDR1 is SGHVS and CDR2 FQNEAQ. There are 15 residues in the CDR3. V was shortened by 6 bases and J by 2 bases, with 14 bases between the two germline ends. For the CDR3, the DNA is TGTGCCAGCAGACCAAACGTCGGGGCCTACAATGAGCAGTTCTTC. Protein product: CASRPNVGAYNEQFF.